This is a list of T cell receptor beta chains from one sample in a study of blood T cell repertoires in COVID-19. The protocol was immunoSEQ multiplex PCR, while the TCRdb copy is restricted to in-frame clones and leaves out a portion. The sample yields about 160,000 clones, about 83% seen once. Sequenced: peripheral blood. These receptors were collected from a man between 60 and 75 years old with acute or convalescent COVID-19. CDR3s include the opening cysteine and the closing phenylalanine or tryptophan. Fields, in order: clone size, D gene, J gene, V gene, CDR3 DNA, CDR3 protein. The D gene is left open where the match is weak. Expanded clones are given a class, and other clones once, few, many or no size at all.

clone size: -
D gene: -
J gene: TRBJ2-7
V gene: TRBV7-8
CDR3 DNA: TGTGCCAGCAGGTCATACACCTACGAGCAGTACTTC
CDR3 protein: CASRSYTYEQYF

clone size: once
D gene: TRBD1
J gene: TRBJ2-7
V gene: TRBV24-1
CDR3 DNA: TGTGCCACCCGGGACAGGATGGGGTACGAGCAGTACTTC
CDR3 protein: CATRDRMGYEQYF

clone size: -
D gene: -
J gene: TRBJ1-2
V gene: TRBV5-4
CDR3 DNA: TGTGCCAGCAGCTTGGCACAGGGAAGTGGCTACACCTTC
CDR3 protein: CASSLAQGSGYTF

clone size: -
D gene: TRBD1
J gene: TRBJ2-5
V gene: TRBV27
CDR3 DNA: TGTGCCAGCAGACCGGGACAGGGTATTTTGGAGACCCAGTACTTC
CDR3 protein: CASRPGQGILETQYF

clone size: once
D gene: TRBD1
J gene: TRBJ2-1
V gene: TRBV10-2
CDR3 DNA: TGCGCCAGCAGTGAAACGGACAGGGAAAACAATGAGCAGTTCTTC
CDR3 protein: CASSETDRENNEQFF

clone size: -
D gene: TRBD1
J gene: TRBJ2-7
V gene: TRBV29-1
CDR3 DNA: TGCAGCGTTGTTGAGGACAGGGTCTACGAGCAGTACTTC
CDR3 protein: CSVVEDRVYEQYF

clone size: -
D gene: -
J gene: TRBJ2-7
V gene: TRBV29-1
CDR3 DNA: TGCAGCGTTGAGGCCTCCTACGAGCAGTACTTC
CDR3 protein: CSVEASYEQYF

clone size: -
D gene: TRBD1
J gene: TRBJ2-2
V gene: TRBV19
CDR3 DNA: TGTGCCAGTAGTTGGACAGGGGAAACCGGGGAGCTGTTTTTT
CDR3 protein: CASSWTGETGELFF

clone size: few
D gene: -
J gene: TRBJ1-4
V gene: TRBV30
CDR3 DNA: TGTGCCTGTACTAGGGTTGAAACTAATGAAAAACTGTTTTTT
CDR3 protein: CACTRVETNEKLFF

clone size: -
D gene: TRBD1
J gene: TRBJ1-3
V gene: TRBV9
CDR3 DNA: TGTGCCAGCAGCGCGACAGGGGGGTCCGGAAACACCATATATTTT
CDR3 protein: CASSATGGSGNTIYF

clone size: once
D gene: -
J gene: TRBJ1-5
V gene: TRBV6-1
CDR3 DNA: TGTGCCAGCAACCAGGGCGGGGGCAATCAGCCCCAGCATTTT
CDR3 protein: CASNQGGGNQPQHF

clone size: -
D gene: -
J gene: TRBJ1-5
V gene: TRBV2
CDR3 DNA: TGTGCCAGCAATCGGGAATCGGGGAATGGTCAGCCCCAGCATTTT
CDR3 protein: CASNRESGNGQPQHF

clone size: -
D gene: -
J gene: TRBJ2-7
V gene: TRBV11-2
CDR3 DNA: TGTGCCAGCAGCTCAATGGACAACTACGAGCAGTACTTC
CDR3 protein: CASSSMDNYEQYF

clone size: -
D gene: TRBD1
J gene: TRBJ1-2
V gene: TRBV2
CDR3 DNA: TGTGCCAGCAGTGGAGGACAGGCTCTTACCTCTTACCTCCCTAACTATGGCTACACCTTC
CDR3 protein: CASSGGQALTSYLPNYGYTF

clone size: -
D gene: -
J gene: TRBJ1-1
V gene: TRBV2
CDR3 DNA: TGTGCCAGCAGTCCTAATGTGAACACTGAAGCTTTCTTT
CDR3 protein: CASSPNVNTEAFF

clone size: -
D gene: -
J gene: TRBJ1-1
V gene: TRBV20-1
CDR3 DNA: TGCAGTGCTAGTTCAAAACTTGCGAACACTGAAGCTTTCTTT
CDR3 protein: CSASSKLANTEAFF

clone size: -
D gene: -
J gene: TRBJ1-3
V gene: TRBV9
CDR3 DNA: TGTGCCAGCAGCGCCACCCAGGGCTTGGGAAACACCATATATTTT
CDR3 protein: CASSATQGLGNTIYF

clone size: -
D gene: -
J gene: TRBJ2-4
V gene: TRBV6-5
CDR3 DNA: TGTGCCACTCGTACACAAGTAGCCAAAAACATTCAGTACTTC
CDR3 protein: CATRTQVAKNIQYF

clone size: -
D gene: TRBD1
J gene: TRBJ2-3
V gene: TRBV14
CDR3 DNA: TGTGCCAGCAGCCCCTGGACAGGGGCAGATACGCAGTATTTT
CDR3 protein: CASSPWTGADTQYF

clone size: -
D gene: -
J gene: TRBJ1-2
V gene: TRBV11-2
CDR3 DNA: TGTGCCAGCAGCTCTCCCGGGGAGGGACGTAACTATGGCTACACCTTC
CDR3 protein: CASSSPGEGRNYGYTF

clone size: -
D gene: -
J gene: TRBJ1-5
V gene: TRBV19
CDR3 DNA: TGTGCCAGTAGTATATTTGGCAGATCAGATAGCAATCAGCCCCAGCATTTT
CDR3 protein: CASSIFGRSDSNQPQHF

clone size: few
D gene: TRBD1
J gene: TRBJ1-2
V gene: TRBV7-6
CDR3 DNA: TGTGCCAGCAGCTCAGGAGGAGGGACAGGCTATGGCTACACCTTC
CDR3 protein: CASSSGGGTGYGYTF

clone size: -
D gene: -
J gene: TRBJ1-2
V gene: TRBV19
CDR3 DNA: TGTGCCAGTACCTCACTAACCGGGGGCTACACCTTC
CDR3 protein: CASTSLTGGYTF

clone size: -
D gene: -
J gene: TRBJ2-7
V gene: TRBV10-3
CDR3 DNA: TGTGCCATCTCAGTGAACCCGCCCCCCTACGAGCAGTACTTC
CDR3 protein: CAISVNPPPYEQYF

clone size: -
D gene: TRBD2
J gene: TRBJ2-5
V gene: TRBV4-2
CDR3 DNA: TGTGCCAGCAGCCAAGACTGGCGGGGGGGGATAGAGACCCAGTACTTC
CDR3 protein: CASSQDWRGGIETQYF

clone size: -
D gene: TRBD1
J gene: TRBJ1-5
V gene: TRBV7-9
CDR3 DNA: TGTGCCAGCAGCTTCACGGGACAGGGGGCAGGGTATAGCAATCAGCCCCAGCATTTT
CDR3 protein: CASSFTGQGAGYSNQPQHF

clone size: -
D gene: -
J gene: TRBJ1-4
V gene: TRBV19
CDR3 DNA: TGTGCCAGTAGTGTGACAGTCAGGGAAAAACTGTTTTTT
CDR3 protein: CASSVTVREKLFF

clone size: -
D gene: -
J gene: TRBJ1-6
V gene: TRBV7-2
CDR3 DNA: TGTGCCAGCAGCAAATCAGGGTTGAATTCACCCCTCCACTTT
CDR3 protein: CASSKSGLNSPLHF

clone size: -
D gene: -
J gene: TRBJ1-2
V gene: TRBV19
CDR3 DNA: TGTGCCAGTAGTCCCCCGGGGGACTATGGCTACACCTTC
CDR3 protein: CASSPPGDYGYTF

clone size: -
D gene: -
J gene: TRBJ2-2
V gene: TRBV4-3
CDR3 DNA: TGCGCCAGCAGCCAAGAGCGGAGTGTGCGGGCCGGGGAGCTGTTTTTT
CDR3 protein: CASSQERSVRAGELFF

clone size: -
D gene: -
J gene: TRBJ2-3
V gene: TRBV11-3
CDR3 DNA: TGTGCCAGCAGCTTAGGCCACAGACCCACAGATACGCAGTATTTT
CDR3 protein: CASSLGHRPTDTQYF

clone size: once
D gene: TRBD2
J gene: TRBJ2-5
V gene: TRBV10-3
CDR3 DNA: TGTGCCATCAGTGTAGGAGCGGGGGGCCACCAAGAGACCCAGTACTTC
CDR3 protein: CAISVGAGGHQETQYF

clone size: -
D gene: TRBD2
J gene: TRBJ2-7
V gene: TRBV3-1/TRBV3-2
CDR3 DNA: TGTGCCAGCAGCTTCACTAGCGGGGGTAGCGACGAGCAGTACTTC
CDR3 protein: CASSFTSGGSDEQYF

clone size: few
D gene: -
J gene: TRBJ1-6
V gene: TRBV2
CDR3 DNA: TGTGCCAGCGCGCCAGGGAGGTCACCCCTCCACTTT
CDR3 protein: CASAPGRSPLHF

clone size: -
D gene: TRBD1
J gene: TRBJ2-7
V gene: TRBV11-1
CDR3 DNA: TGTGCCAGCAGCTCGGACAGGGGGATTAGCTACGAGCAGTACTTC
CDR3 protein: CASSSDRGISYEQYF

clone size: few
D gene: -
J gene: TRBJ1-2
V gene: TRBV7-2
CDR3 DNA: TGTGCCAGCAGCTTAGCCGCAGGGAACCCTAACTATGGCTACACCTTC
CDR3 protein: CASSLAAGNPNYGYTF

clone size: -
D gene: -
J gene: TRBJ2-7
V gene: TRBV5-4
CDR3 DNA: TGTGCCAGCAGCTCCAGCGAAAGGAGCTCCTACGAGCAGTACTTC
CDR3 protein: CASSSSERSSYEQYF